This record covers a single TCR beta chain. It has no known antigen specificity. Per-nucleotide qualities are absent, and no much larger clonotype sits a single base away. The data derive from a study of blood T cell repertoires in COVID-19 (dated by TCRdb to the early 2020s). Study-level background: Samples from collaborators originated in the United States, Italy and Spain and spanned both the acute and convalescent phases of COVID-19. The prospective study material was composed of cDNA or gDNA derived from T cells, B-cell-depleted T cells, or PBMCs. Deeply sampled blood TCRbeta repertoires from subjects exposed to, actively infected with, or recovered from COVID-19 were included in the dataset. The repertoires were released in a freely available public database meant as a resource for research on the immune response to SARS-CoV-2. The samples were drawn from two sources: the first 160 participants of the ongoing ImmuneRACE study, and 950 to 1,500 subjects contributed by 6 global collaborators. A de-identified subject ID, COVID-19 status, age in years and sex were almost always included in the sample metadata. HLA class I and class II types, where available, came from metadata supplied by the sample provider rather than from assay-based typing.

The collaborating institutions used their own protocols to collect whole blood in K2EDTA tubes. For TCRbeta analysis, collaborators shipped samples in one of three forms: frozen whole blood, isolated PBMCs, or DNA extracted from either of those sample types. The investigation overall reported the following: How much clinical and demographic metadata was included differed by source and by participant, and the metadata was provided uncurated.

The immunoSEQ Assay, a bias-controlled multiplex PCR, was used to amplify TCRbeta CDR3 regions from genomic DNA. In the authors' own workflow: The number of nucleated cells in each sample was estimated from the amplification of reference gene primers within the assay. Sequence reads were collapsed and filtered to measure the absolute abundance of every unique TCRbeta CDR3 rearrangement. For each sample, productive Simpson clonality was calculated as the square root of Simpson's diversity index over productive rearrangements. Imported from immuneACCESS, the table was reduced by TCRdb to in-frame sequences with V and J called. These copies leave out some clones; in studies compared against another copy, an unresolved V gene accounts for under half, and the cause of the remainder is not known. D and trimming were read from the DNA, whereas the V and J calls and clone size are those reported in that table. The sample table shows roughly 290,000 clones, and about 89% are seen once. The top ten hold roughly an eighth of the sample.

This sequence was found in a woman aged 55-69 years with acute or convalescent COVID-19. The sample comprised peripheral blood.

The DNA is as follows: TGTGCCAGCAGCTTAGTTGAGTACGAGCAGTACTTC. This encodes CASSLVEYEQYF. The chain couples TRBV7-6 to TRBJ2-7; no confident D gene assignment can be made. V sheds 1 base and J sheds 4 bases, leaving 5 bases between their ends. The germline V gene gives CDR1 as SGHVS and CDR2 as FNYEAQ. From the cysteine through the phenylalanine, the CDR3 covers 12 amino acids. The retained sequence is limited to the CDR3, 36 bases, with the frame set at the first base. The full variable domain, with segments outside the CDR3 supplied by the reference TRBV7-6 and TRBJ2-7 proteins, appears as GAGVSQSPRYKVTKRGQDVALRCDPISGHVSLYWYRQALGQGPEFLTYFNYEAQQDKSGLPNDRFSAERPEGSISTLTIQRTEQRDSAMYRCASSLVEYEQYFGPGTRLTVT.